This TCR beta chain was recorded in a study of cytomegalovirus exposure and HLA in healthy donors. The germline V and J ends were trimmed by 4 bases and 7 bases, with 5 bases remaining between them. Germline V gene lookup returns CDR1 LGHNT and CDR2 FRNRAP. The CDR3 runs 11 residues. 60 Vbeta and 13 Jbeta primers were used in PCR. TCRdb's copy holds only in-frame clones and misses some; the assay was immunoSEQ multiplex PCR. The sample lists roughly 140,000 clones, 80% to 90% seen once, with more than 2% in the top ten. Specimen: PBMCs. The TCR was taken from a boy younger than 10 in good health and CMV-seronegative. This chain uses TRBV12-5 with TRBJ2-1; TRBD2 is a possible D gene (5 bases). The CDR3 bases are TGTGCTAGTGGTTGGACTAATGAGCAGTTCTTC. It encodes CASGWTNEQFF. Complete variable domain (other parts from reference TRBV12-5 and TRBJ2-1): DARVTQTPRHKVTEMGQEVTMRCQPILGHNTVFWYRQTMMQGLELLAYFRNRAPLDDSGMPKDRFSAEMPDATLATLKIQPSEPRDSAVYFCASGWTNEQFFGPGTRLTVL.